This T cell receptor beta chain is drawn from a study of blood T cell repertoires in COVID-19. Overall study context: Samples representing acute and convalescent COVID-19 were sourced from the United States, Italy and Spain.

V lost 4 bases and J 2 bases, leaving 22 bases between the germline ends. This CDR3 spans 18 amino acids. CDR1 and CDR2 (germline): MGHDK, SYGVNS. Clones were read by immunoSEQ multiplex PCR, and TCRdb kept only the in-frame ones, dropping some. The sample gives about 130,000 clones, 84% of which show up once; over 10% is in the top ten. The clonotype was recovered from a human donor in a cohort sampled during active COVID-19. Sequences were obtained from peripheral blood. The V call is TRBV25-1, the J call TRBJ2-3, with D tentatively TRBD2 (7 bases). The CDR3 here is CASSARAGGATNTDTQYF. The CDR3 bases are TGTGCCAGCAGTGCTCGGGCTGGGGGGGCAACGAACACAGATACGCAGTATTTT.